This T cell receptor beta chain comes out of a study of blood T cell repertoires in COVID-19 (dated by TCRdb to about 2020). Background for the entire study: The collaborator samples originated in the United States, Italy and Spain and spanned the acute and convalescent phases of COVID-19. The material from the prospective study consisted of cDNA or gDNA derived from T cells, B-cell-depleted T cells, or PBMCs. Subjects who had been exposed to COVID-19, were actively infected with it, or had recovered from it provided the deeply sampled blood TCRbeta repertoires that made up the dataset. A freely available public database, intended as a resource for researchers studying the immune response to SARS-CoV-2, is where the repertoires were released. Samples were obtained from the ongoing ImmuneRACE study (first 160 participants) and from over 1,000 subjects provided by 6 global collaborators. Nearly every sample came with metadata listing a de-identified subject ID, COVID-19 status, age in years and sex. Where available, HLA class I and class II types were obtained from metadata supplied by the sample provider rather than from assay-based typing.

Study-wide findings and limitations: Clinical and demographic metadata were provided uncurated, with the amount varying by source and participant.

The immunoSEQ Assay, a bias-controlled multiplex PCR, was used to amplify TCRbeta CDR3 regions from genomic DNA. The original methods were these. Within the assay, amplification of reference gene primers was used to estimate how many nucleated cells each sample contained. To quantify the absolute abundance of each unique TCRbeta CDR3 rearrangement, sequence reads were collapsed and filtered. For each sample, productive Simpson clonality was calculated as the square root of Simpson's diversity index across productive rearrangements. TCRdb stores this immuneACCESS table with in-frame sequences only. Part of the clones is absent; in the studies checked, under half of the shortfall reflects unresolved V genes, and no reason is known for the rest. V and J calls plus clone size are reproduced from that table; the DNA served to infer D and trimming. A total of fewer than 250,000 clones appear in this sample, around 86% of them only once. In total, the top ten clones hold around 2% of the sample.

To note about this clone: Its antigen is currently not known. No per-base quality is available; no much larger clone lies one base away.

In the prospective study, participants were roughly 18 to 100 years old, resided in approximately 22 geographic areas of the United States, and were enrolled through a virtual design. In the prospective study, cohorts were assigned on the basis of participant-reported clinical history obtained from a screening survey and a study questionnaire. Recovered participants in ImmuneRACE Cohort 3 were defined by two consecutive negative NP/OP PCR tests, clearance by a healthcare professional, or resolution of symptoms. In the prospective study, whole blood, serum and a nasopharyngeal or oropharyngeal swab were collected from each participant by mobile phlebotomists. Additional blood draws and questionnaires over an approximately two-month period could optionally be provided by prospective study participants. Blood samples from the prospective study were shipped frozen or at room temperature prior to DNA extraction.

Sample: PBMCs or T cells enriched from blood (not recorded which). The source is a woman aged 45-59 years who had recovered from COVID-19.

The sequenced DNA is TGTGCCAGCAGCGGAGGTAGCGGGAGGGCCGTAGATACGCAGTATTTT. This encodes CASSGGSGRAVDTQYF. The sequence is built from TRBV7-2 and TRBJ2-3; 11 junctional bases match TRBD2. The CDR3 runs 16 amino acids, cysteine and phenylalanine included. This entry keeps only the CDR3 DNA: 48 bases, framed from base 1. Clipping removes 5 bases from V and 5 bases from J, with 9 as the unmatched junction base count. The germline V gene provides CDR1 SGHTA and CDR2 FQGNSA.